The 10 T cell receptor beta chains presented below share a single source sample, sequenced in a study of identical twins. TCRdb ran MiXCR on the 5' RACE reads and lists one entry per CDR3 protein. Among some 300,000 distinct CDR3 sequences, 9% to 15% were seen once, and the ten largest hold approximately 7.6%. The same sample was also used in a study of yellow fever vaccine responses in identical twins.

Material: CD8+ T cells sorted from blood. The receptors shown here come from a woman in her late teens or twenties in good health.

This clonotype occurred many times. The V call is TRBV5-1, the J call TRBJ2-1; possible D gene TRBD1, 6 bases. The V gene lost 0 bases and the J gene lost 3 bases, with 10 bases spanning the gap. Germline CDR1 is SGHRS and CDR2 is YFSETQ. This CDR3 is 15 amino acids long. CDR3 residues: CASSLEGVGYNEQFF. The DNA for the CDR3 is TGCGCCAGCAGCTTGGAGGGGGTGGGCTACAATGAGCAGTTCTTC.

Only a few counts were recorded for this clonotype. The rearrangement joins TRBV27 to TRBJ1-4, with D possibly TRBD1 on 6 matching bases. V shed 7 bases and J shed 8 bases, with 20 bases lying between them. Germline-derived CDR1 and CDR2 are MNHEY and SMNVEV (reference sequence). This CDR3 is 15 amino acids long. The chain's CDR3 is CASTPLPGHQEKLFF. In nucleotides, the CDR3 is TGTGCCAGCACCCCGCTCCCGGGACATCAGGAAAAACTGTTTTTT.

The chain uses TRBV5-1 and TRBJ2-7; no clear D gene. V gave up 0 bases and J gave up 4 bases, with 17 bases separating them. The germline CDR1 and CDR2 sequences are SGHRS and YFSETQ. This CDR3 region has 16 residues. The CDR3 spells CASSLEVQVTKYEQYF. The CDR3, as DNA: TGCGCCAGCAGCTTGGAGGTCCAGGTCACAAAATACGAGCAGTACTTC. Full variable domain (outside the CDR3, taken from reference TRBV5-1 and TRBJ2-7): KAGVTQTPRYLIKTRGQQVTLSCSPISGHRSVSWYQQTPGQGLQFLFEYFSETQRNKGNFPGRFSGRQFSNSRSEMNVSTLELGDSALYLCASSLEVQVTKYEQYFGPGTRLTVT.

This clonotype has only a few counts. CDR3 region: CASSYSRGGGDLDEQFF. As DNA, the CDR3 is TGTGCCAGCAGTTACTCGAGAGGCGGGGGGGATTTGGATGAGCAGTTCTTC. V and J are TRBV6-5 and TRBJ2-1; 9 bases align to TRBD2. The CDR3 loop spans 17 amino acids. The ends lost 0 bases at V and 8 bases at J; junction bases unmatched: 11. In germline, CDR1 is MNHEY, CDR2 SVGAGI.

In this sample, this clonotype turned up a few times. The chain links TRBV7-9 to TRBJ1-2, with D maybe TRBD1 (5 bases). Germline CDR1 and CDR2: SEHNR and FQNEAQ (reference sequence). The ends were cut back, 5 bases at V and 5 bases at J, with 12 bases in the middle. This CDR3 region has 13 residues. The DNA of the CDR3 is TGTGCCAGCAGCCCCCCGGGACTTTATGGCTACACCTTC. This sequence encodes CASSPPGLYGYTF.

The sample holds many counts of this clonotype. The genes are TRBV7-8 and TRBJ2-1, with 8 bases identical to TRBD2. After removal of 5 bases from V and 11 bases from J, the junction contained 11 bases not matched to a gene. The CDR3 sequence is 14 residues long. CDR1 and CDR2 from the germline V gene are SGHVS and FQNEAQ. The CDR3 here is CASSTGLVRTQQFF. CDR3 DNA: TGTGCCAGCAGCACGGGACTAGTGAGAACCCAGCAGTTCTTC.

V is TRBV9 and J is TRBJ2-2, with D possibly being TRBD2 (6 bases). Between the trimmed V and J ends, which lost 0 bases and 2 bases, there was a span of 11 bases. Germline loops: CDR1 SGDLS, CDR2 YYNGEE. The CDR3 extends over 16 amino acids. The CDR3 here is CASSVGGKGNTGELFF. DNA of the CDR3: TGTGCCAGCAGCGTAGGCGGGAAGGGTAACACCGGGGAGCTGTTTTTT. The whole variable domain, remainder taken from reference TRBV9 and TRBJ2-2, is DSGVTQTPKHLITATGQRVTLRCSPRSGDLSVYWYQQSLDQGLQFLIQYYNGEERAKGNILERFSAQQFPDLHSELNLSSLELGDSALYFCASSVGGKGNTGELFFGEGSRLTVL.

This sequence joins TRBV4-1 and TRBJ2-1, with 7 bases fitting TRBD2. The V gene's germline CDR1 is MGHRA and CDR2 YSYEKL. CDR3 size: 13 residues. V dropped 4 bases and J dropped 12; count of bases not matched to a gene: 9. The CDR3 region has the DNA TGCGCCAGCAGCCTCACCGGCGGGGGAGGGCAGTTCTTC. It yields the protein CASSLTGGGGQFF.

This sequence joins TRBV29-1 and TRBJ2-7; 10 nucleotides agree with TRBD1. V gave up 7 bases and J gave up 5 bases; unmatched junction bases: 8. CDR3 length: 13 residues. Germline V CDR1 and CDR2: SQVTM, ANQGSEA. The CDR3 region has the DNA TGCAGCGCAACCGGGACAGGGGTCCACGAGCAGTACGTC. This translates into CSATGTGVHEQYV.

The table lists this clonotype with many counts. The V gene is TRBV5-1, the J gene TRBJ2-7; D tentatively fits TRBD1 or TRBD2 (5 bases each). V shed 0 bases and J shed 0 bases, with 10 bases lying between them. Germline-derived CDR1 and CDR2 are SGHRS and YFSETQ. The CDR3 runs to 15 residues. The DNA for the CDR3 is TGCGCCAGCAGCTTGGGTAAGGGGAGCTCCTACGAGCAGTACTTC. Translating it yields CASSLGKGSSYEQYF.